This TCR beta chain emerged from a study of T cells in Graves' hyperthyroidism and ophthalmopathy (dated by TCRdb to between 2017 and 2020). Some background on the complete study: Peripheral blood samples were taken at the time of initial diagnosis, prior to any treatment. Thyroid tissue and blood T-cell repertoires from about six Graves' hyperthyroidism patients were also compared in the study. Once sampling was done, hyperthyroidism patients were given methimazole at a starting dose of 30 mg daily, whereas ophthalmopathy patients were given high-dose intravenous methylprednisolone. Whether ophthalmopathy could be predicted prospectively was tested in an independent validation cohort made up of 18 to 20 hyperthyroidism patients plus 17 patients who later progressed to ophthalmopathy. The 100 or so discovery patients were divided at random into training and test sets in a 7:3 ratio. A discovery cohort of roughly 100 patients, about 44 with Graves' ophthalmopathy and approximately 57 with stable Graves' hyperthyroidism, was used to find distinguishing TCR V-J signatures. According to the paper, TCR Vbeta CDR3 sequencing was carried out on over 130 peripheral blood samples, which came from approximately 43 ophthalmopathy, 75 or so hyperthyroidism and some 17 progressor patients. Broader findings and caveats from the paper: A model built on a 13 V-J signature distinguished ophthalmopathy from stable hyperthyroidism, reaching roughly 88% sensitivity and under 84% specificity in cross-validation and 80%/75% in testing. Most expanded thyroid clonotypes (frequency above 0.001) were also detected in blood, a finding suggesting that blood repertoires may reflect thyroid immune responses. During validation, the model predicted progression to ophthalmopathy a median of around 6 months ahead of onset, with approximately 71% sensitivity and around 72% specificity. Sample size was not statistically predetermined, and investigators were not blinded to group allocation.

Trimming removed 0 bases from V and 3 bases from J; the gene matches leave 3 bases unexplained. Measured from the cysteine to the phenylalanine, the CDR3 is 15 residues long. Solely the CDR3 DNA is kept, with 45 bases framed from the first base. Per the germline V gene (reference sequence), LGHDT is the CDR1 and YNNKEL is the CDR2. TCR beta CDR3 regions were amplified from RNA transcripts. For the first round of RT-PCR on the TCR CDR3, the HTBI primer set was used together with the Qiagen OneStep RT-PCR kit. The libraries were constructed in a second round of multiplex PCR and then size-selected and purified. Libraries were sequenced paired-end with 100 bp reads on an Illumina HiSeq2000. As for how the authors treated the data: SOAPnuke was used to process the raw data, with reads discarded if the reads contained adapters or uncalled bases, had a mean Phred below 15, or lacked an exact constant-primer or identifier match. COPE v1.2.5 was used to merge high-quality paired reads, and clonotypes were defined as unique nucleotide sequences. MiTCR v1.1 was used to align the clonotypes against IMGT TRBV, TRBD and TRBJ reference segments. The analysis included only V-J combinations with a frequency above 0.0001, which together covered roughly 99% of the repertoires. The TCS score was defined as the ratio of F50 (clonal expansion) to E x V (chaos), calculated using BLOSUM62-based TCRdist between CDR3 peptides within each V-J. Welch's t-statistics and random forest reduced roughly 500 V-J features to 13, which were used in a naive Bayes classifier (R e1071). The public reads were run again by TCRdb, first through fastp at Q25 and then through MiXCR, and only productive beta chains were kept. Identical CDR3 protein sequences are pooled into one entry, listed with their most common genes and DNA. These V and J calls rely on TCRdb rather than the paper's analysis. This sample holds over 500,000 distinct CDR3 sequences; more than 15% were observed only once. Of the sample, around 17% falls within the top ten clones.

This clonotype was seen at least ten times. The antigen it recognizes is unknown. No base qualities exist here, and no much larger clone lies one base off it. Ophthalmopathy patients had moderately to severely active disease, Clinical Activity Score of at least 3, NOSPECS grade of at least 4, and duration under 3 months. Exclusion was applied to patients with uncontrolled infections, other autoimmune diseases, pregnancy or lactation. Clinical symptoms, serum thyroxine and TRAb, thyroid ultrasound, and orbital computed tomography formed the basis for the diagnoses. Ficoll-Paque density gradient centrifugation was used to isolate PBMCs from around 10 ml of fresh peripheral blood. Trizol reagent was used to extract total RNA, and RNA quality was then checked on an Agilent 2100 Bioanalyzer.

The TCR comes from a woman aged 18-35 years with Graves' ophthalmopathy. This chain is built from TRBV3-1 and TRBJ1-2, with 8 junctional bases fitting TRBD1. The sequenced sample consisted of blood. The CDR3 corresponds to CASSQDLDRDYGYTF. The nucleotide sequence reads TGTGCCAGCAGCCAAGATTTGGACAGGGACTATGGCTACACCTTC.